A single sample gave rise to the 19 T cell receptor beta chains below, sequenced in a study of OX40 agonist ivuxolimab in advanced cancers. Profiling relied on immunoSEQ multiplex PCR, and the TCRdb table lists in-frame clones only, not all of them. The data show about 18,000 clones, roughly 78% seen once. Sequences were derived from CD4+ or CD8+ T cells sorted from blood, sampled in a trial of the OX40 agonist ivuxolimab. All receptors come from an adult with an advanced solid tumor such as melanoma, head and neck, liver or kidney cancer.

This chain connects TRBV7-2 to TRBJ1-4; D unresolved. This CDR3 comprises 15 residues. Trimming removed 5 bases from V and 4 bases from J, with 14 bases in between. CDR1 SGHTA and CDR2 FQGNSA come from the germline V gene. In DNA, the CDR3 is TGTGCCAGCAGCCCAGGAGTCAAGGGTAATGAAAAACTGTTTTTT. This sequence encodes CASSPGVKGNEKLFF. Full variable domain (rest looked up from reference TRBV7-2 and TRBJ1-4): GAGVSQSPSNKVTEKGKDVELRCDPISGHTALYWYRQSLGQGLEFLIYFQGNSAPDKSGLPSDRFSAERTGGSVSTLTIQRTQQEDSAVYLCASSPGVKGNEKLFFGSGTQLSVL.

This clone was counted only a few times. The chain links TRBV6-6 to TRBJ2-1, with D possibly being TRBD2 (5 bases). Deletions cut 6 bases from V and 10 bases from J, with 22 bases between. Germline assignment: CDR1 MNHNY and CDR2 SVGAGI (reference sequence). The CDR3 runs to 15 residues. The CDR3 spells CASRAGRGQSNEQFF. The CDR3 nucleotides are TGTGCCAGCAGGGCCGGGCGCGGGCAGTCAAACGAGCAGTTCTTC.

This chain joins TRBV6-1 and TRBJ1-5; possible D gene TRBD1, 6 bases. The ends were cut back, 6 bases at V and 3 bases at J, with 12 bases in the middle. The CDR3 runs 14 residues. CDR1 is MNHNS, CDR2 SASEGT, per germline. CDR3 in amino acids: CASRIQGFNQPQHF. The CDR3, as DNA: TGTGCCAGCAGAATCCAGGGGTTCAATCAGCCCCAGCATTTT.

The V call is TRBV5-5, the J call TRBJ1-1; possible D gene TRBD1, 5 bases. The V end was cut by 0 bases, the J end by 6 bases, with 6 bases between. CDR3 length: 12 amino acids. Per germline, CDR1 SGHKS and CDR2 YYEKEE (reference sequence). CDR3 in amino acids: CASSLAGSEAFF. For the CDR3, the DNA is TGTGCCAGCAGCTTGGCAGGGTCTGAAGCTTTCTTT.

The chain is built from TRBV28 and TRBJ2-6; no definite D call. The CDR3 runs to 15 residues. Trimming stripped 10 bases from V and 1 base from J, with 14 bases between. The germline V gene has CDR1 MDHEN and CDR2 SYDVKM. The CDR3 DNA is TGTGCCATCGGCGGCAGAACTTCTGGGGCCAACGTCCTGACTTTC. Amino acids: CAIGGRTSGANVLTF.

The chain's CDR3 is CSVEAGGTDTQYF. The DNA of the CDR3 is TGCAGCGTTGAGGCCGGGGGAACAGATACGCAGTATTTT. The rearrangement joins TRBV29-1 to TRBJ2-3; TRBD2 might be the D (6 bases). Trimming stripped 3 bases from V and 3 bases from J, with 10 bases between. This CDR3 is 13 amino acids long. Germline loops: CDR1 SQVTM, CDR2 ANQGSEA.

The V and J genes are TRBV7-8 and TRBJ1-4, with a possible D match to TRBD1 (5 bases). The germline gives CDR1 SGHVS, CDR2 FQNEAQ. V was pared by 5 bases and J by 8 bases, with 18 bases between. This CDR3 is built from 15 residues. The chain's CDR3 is CASSPRGNEGEKLFF. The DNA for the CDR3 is TGTGCCAGCAGCCCTAGGGGAAACGAGGGGGAAAAACTGTTTTTT.

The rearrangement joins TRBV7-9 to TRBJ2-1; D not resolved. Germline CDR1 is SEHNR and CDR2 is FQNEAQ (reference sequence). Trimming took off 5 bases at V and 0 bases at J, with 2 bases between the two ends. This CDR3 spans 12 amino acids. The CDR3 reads CASSLSYNEQFF. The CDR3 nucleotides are TGTGCCAGCAGCCTCTCCTACAATGAGCAGTTCTTC.

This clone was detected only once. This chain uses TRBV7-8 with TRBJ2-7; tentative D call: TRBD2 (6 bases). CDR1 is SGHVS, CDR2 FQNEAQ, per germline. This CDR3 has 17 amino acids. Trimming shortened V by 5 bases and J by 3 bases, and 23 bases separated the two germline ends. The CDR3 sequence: CASSPPGTRHRYYEQYF. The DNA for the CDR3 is TGTGCCAGCAGCCCCCCTGGGACTCGCCACAGATACTACGAGCAGTACTTC.

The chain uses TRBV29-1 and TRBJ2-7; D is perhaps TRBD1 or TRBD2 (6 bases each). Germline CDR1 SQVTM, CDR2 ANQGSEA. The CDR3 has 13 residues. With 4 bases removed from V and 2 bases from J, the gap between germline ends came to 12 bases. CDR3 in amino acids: CSVARGATYEQYF. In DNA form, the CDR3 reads TGCAGCGTTGCTAGGGGGGCAACCTACGAGCAGTACTTC.

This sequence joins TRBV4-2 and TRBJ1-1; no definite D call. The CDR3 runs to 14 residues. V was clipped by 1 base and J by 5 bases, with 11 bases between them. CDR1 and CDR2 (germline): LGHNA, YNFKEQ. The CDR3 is CASSQGQGWTEAFF. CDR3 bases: TGTGCCAGCAGCCAAGGACAAGGGTGGACTGAAGCTTTCTTT.

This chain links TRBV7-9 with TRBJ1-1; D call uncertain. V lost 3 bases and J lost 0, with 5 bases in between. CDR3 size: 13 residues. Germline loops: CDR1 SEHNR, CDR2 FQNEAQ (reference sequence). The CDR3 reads CASSFDMNTEAFF. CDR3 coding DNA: TGTGCCAGCAGCTTTGACATGAACACTGAAGCTTTCTTT.

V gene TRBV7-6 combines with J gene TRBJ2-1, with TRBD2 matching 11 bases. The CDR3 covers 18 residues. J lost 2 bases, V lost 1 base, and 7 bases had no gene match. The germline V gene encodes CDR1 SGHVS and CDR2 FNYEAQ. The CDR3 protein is CASSLGPSGGQAYNEQFF. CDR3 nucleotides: TGTGCCAGCAGCTTAGGTCCTAGCGGGGGGCAAGCCTACAATGAGCAGTTCTTC.

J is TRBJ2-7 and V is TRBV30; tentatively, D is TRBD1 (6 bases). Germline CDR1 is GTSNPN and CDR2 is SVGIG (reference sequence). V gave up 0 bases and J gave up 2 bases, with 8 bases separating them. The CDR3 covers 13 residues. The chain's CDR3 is CAWSVGAAYEQYF. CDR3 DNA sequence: TGTGCCTGGAGTGTGGGGGCGGCCTACGAGCAGTACTTC. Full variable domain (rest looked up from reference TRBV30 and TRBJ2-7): SQTIHQWPATLVQPVGSPLSLECTVEGTSNPNLYWYRQAAGRGLQLLFYSVGIGQISSEVPQNLSASRPQDRQFILSSKKLLLSDSGFYLCAWSVGAAYEQYFGPGTRLTVT.

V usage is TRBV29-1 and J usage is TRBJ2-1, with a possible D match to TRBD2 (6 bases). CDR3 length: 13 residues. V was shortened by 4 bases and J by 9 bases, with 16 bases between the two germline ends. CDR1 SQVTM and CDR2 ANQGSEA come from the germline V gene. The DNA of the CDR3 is TGCAGCGTTGCTCCGGAGGGCCGTCGTGAGCAGTTCTTC. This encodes CSVAPEGRREQFF.

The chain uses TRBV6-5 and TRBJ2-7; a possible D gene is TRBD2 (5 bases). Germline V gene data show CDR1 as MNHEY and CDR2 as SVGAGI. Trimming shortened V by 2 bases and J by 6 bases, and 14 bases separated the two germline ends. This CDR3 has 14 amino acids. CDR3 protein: CASSYTATAGEQYF. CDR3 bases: TGTGCCAGCAGTTACACTGCTACCGCGGGCGAGCAGTACTTC.

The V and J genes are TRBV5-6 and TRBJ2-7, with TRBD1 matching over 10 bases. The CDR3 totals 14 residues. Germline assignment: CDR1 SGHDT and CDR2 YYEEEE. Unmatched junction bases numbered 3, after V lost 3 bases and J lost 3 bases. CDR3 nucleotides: TGTGCCAGCAGCTCTGGGACAGGGGTCTACGAGCAGTACTTC. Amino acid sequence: CASSSGTGVYEQYF.

The CDR3 region has the DNA TGTGCCAGCAGTTCCGGGACAGGATTCAATAGCAATCAGCCCCAGCATTTT. Amino acid sequence: CASSSGTGFNSNQPQHF. The rearrangement links TRBV27 to TRBJ1-5; 8 bases align to TRBD1. Germline CDR1 and CDR2: MNHEY and SMNVEV (reference sequence). The J segment lost 0 bases and the V segment lost 4 bases, leaving 8 bases of the junction unmatched. This CDR3 region has 17 residues.

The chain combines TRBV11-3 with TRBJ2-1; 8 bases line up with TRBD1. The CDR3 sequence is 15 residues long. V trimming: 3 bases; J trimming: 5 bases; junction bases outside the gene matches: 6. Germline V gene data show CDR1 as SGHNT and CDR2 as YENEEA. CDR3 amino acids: CASSFGRGQNNEQFF. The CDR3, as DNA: TGTGCCAGCAGCTTCGGCAGGGGGCAAAACAATGAGCAGTTCTTC. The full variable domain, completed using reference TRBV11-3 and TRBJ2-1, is EAGVVQSPRYKIIEKKQPVAFWCNPISGHNTLYWYLQNLGQGPELLIRYENEEAVDDSQLPKDRFSAERLKGVDSTLKIQPAELGDSAVYLCASSFGRGQNNEQFFGPGTRLTVL.